These 6 T cell receptor beta chains were all obtained from the same sample, sequenced in a study of T cell responses to AZD1222 COVID-19 vaccine. Method: immunoSEQ multiplex PCR; TCRdb's copy keeps in-frame clones and lacks some. This repertoire shows 100,000 to 150,000 clones, roughly 90% found once; its top ten account for 1.1%. The starting material was peripheral blood, obtained on day 0 of AZD1222 vaccination. Source of these receptors: an adult in good health.

The chain has TRBV28 and TRBJ2-2; D gene unclear. V lost 6 bases and J lost 2, with 10 bases in between. Germline CDR1 reads MDHEN; CDR2 reads SYDVKM. The CDR3 has 14 residues. CDR3 protein: CASSQNRNTGELFF. The DNA of the CDR3 is TGTGCCAGCAGCCAAAACCGTAACACCGGGGAGCTGTTTTTT.

V gene TRBV27 combines with J gene TRBJ2-7; 10 bases map to TRBD2. Per the germline V gene, CDR1 is MNHEY and CDR2 is SMNVEV (reference sequence). The CDR3 extends over 16 amino acids. V shed 4 bases, J shed 3 bases, and the junction held 9 bases outside the gene matches. DNA of the CDR3: TGTGCCAGCAGTTCAAGTTCTAGCGGGAGAGGCTACGAGCAGTACTTC. It translates to CASSSSSSGRGYEQYF.

The chain joins TRBV11-2 to TRBJ1-3; D perhaps matches TRBD1 (6 bases). The CDR3 runs 16 residues. CDR1 is SGHAT and CDR2 is FQNNGV in the germline V gene. V lost 6 bases, J lost 3 bases, and 18 bases lay in between. CDR3: CASSYPLGGDGNTIYF. CDR3 coding DNA: TGTGCCAGCAGTTACCCCCTGGGGGGCGATGGAAACACCATATATTTT.

The chain employs TRBV9 and TRBJ2-7; the D gene could be TRBD1 or TRBD2 (5 bases each). Trimming took off 0 bases at V and 0 bases at J, with 13 bases between the two ends. This CDR3 is 16 amino acids long. Germline V lookup: CDR1 SGDLS, CDR2 YYNGEE. CDR3 in amino acids: CASSVDPGTASYEQYF. CDR3 DNA: TGTGCCAGCAGCGTAGATCCGGGGACGGCCTCCTACGAGCAGTACTTC.

The chain joins TRBV11-3 to TRBJ2-6; tentatively, D is TRBD2 (6 bases). The length of the CDR3 is 15 residues. In germline, CDR1 is SGHNT, CDR2 YENEEA. Trimming stripped 5 bases from V and 0 bases from J, with 8 bases between. Here the CDR3 DNA reads TGTGCCAGCAGCCCCGGGGGCTCTGGGGCCAACGTCCTGACTTTC. Translating gives CASSPGGSGANVLTF.

V and J are TRBV11-2 and TRBJ1-2, with 7 bases fitting TRBD1. The CDR3 is made up of 18 amino acids. The junction had 15 bases not matched to a gene; V was cut back by 0 bases and J by 5 bases. Germline-derived CDR1 and CDR2 are SGHAT and FQNNGV. The CDR3 is CASSLDLGPQGKKYGYTF. The CDR3 bases are TGTGCCAGCAGCTTAGATTTGGGGCCACAGGGGAAGAAATATGGCTACACCTTC.